The sample holds a few counts of the clone carrying this T cell receptor (beta chain). The CDR3 extends over 17 amino acids. The trim removed 8 bases at V and 3 bases at J, leaving 14 bases unmatched. CDR1 and CDR2 (germline): ENHRY, SYGVKD. TCRdb re-called the RT-PCR reads through MiXCR, storing one row per CDR3 protein. This table has some 230,000 distinct CDR3 sequences, 13% to 15% appearing once. The data were obtained in a study of patients and donors after allogeneic stem cell transplantation. The genes are TRBV10-3 and TRBJ2-3; TRBD1 matches at 10 bases. The sequence was collected from a human donor who was either an allogeneic HSCT recipient or a stem cell or donor lymphocyte infusion donor (not recorded which). It is not recorded whose cells these are; they may come from a transplant donor. Sequencing used blood, either unsorted or a sorted T cell fraction (not recorded which). The CDR3 DNA is TGTGCCATCTCCGGCGAGGATCGGACAGGGGGGACAGATACGCAGTATTTT. Translating gives CAISGEDRTGGTDTQYF.